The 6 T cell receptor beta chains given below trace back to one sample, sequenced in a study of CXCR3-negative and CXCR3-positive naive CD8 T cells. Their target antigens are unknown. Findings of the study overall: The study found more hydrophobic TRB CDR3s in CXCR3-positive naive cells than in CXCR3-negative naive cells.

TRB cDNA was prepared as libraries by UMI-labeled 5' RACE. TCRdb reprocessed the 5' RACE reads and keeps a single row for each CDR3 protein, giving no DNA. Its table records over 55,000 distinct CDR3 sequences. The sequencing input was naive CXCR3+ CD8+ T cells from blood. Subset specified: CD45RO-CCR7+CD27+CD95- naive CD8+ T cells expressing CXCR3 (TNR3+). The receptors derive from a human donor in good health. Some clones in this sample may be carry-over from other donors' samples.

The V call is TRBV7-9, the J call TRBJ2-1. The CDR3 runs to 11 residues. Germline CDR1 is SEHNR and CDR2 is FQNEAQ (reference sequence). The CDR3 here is CASSLGVEQFF.

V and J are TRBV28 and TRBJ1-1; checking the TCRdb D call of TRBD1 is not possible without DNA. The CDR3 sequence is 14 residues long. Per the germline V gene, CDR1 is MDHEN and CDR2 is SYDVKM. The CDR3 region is CAAGLYLRGTEAFF.

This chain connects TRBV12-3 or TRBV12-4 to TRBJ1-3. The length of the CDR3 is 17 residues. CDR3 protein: CASIPIGGGPRGNTIYF.

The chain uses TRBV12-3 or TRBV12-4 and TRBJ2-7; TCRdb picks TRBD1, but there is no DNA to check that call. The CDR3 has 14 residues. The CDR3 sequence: CASSWDQRGSEQYF.

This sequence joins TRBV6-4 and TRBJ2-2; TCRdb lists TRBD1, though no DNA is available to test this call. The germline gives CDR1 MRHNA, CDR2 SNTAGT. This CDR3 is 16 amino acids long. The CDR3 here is CASSEGPGTNTGELFF.

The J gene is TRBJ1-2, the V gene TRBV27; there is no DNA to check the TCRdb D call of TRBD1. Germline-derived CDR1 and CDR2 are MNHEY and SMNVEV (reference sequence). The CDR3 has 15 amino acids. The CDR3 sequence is CASSMGQGANYGYTF.